This T cell receptor (beta chain) was obtained from a study of blood T cell repertoires in COVID-19. Whole-study context: T cells, B-cell-depleted T cells, or PBMCs supplied cDNA or gDNA.

CDR3 length equals 20 residues. The germline V gene encodes CDR1 SGDLS and CDR2 YYNGEE. V lost 4 bases and J 0 bases, leaving 27 bases between the germline ends. The sample holds one count of this clone. In the study's own analysis: Nucleated cell counts were estimated from reference gene primer amplification. Libraries were prepared by immunoSEQ multiplex PCR; TCRdb keeps only in-frame clonotypes and omits some of them. The DNA gave D and trimming, while V, J and clone size come from that table. The sample consists of 200,000 or so clones, 65% to 85% of them appearing once. The sample consisted of peripheral blood. The gene calls are TRBV9 and TRBJ2-3; D is undetermined. The clonotype was recovered from a woman aged 25 to 39 with acute or convalescent COVID-19. CDR3 DNA: TGTGCCAGCAGCCTCCGCGGTGGAGAGGTCGGCTCATCTAGCACAGATACGCAGTATTTT. This codes for CASSLRGGEVGSSSTDTQYF.